These 20 T cell receptor beta chains came from one sample sequenced in a study of T-cell memory formation after mild COVID-19. MiXCR, applied by TCRdb to the 5' RACE reads, yields one record per CDR3 protein. This table holds hundreds of thousands of distinct CDR3 sequences, roughly 18% found once. The source material was PBMCs or a T cell subset sorted from them (not recorded which). The receptor set was obtained from an adult woman who had mild COVID-19 (a few samples of this study predate the infection). Cell type and time point are not known.

The table lists this clonotype with a few counts. The J gene is TRBJ1-2, the V gene TRBV30; D is unresolved. Germline V lookup: CDR1 GTSNPN, CDR2 SVGIG (reference sequence). The germline V and J ends were trimmed by 2 bases and 4 bases, with 11 bases remaining between them. The CDR3 has 13 residues. In nucleotides, the CDR3 is TGTGCCTGGAGTTCAGAACGGGGCTATGGCTACACCTTC. It encodes CAWSSERGYGYTF.

This clonotype was counted at least ten times. The chain couples TRBV4-2 to TRBJ2-3; D is possibly TRBD1 (5 bases). The CDR3 runs 16 residues. The V end was cut by 2 bases, the J end by 3 bases, with 15 bases between. The germline gives CDR1 LGHNA, CDR2 YNFKEQ. The CDR3 DNA reads as TGTGCCAGCAGCCAACGGATTAGGACACGGACAGATACGCAGTATTTT. Translating gives CASSQRIRTRTDTQYF.

The chain recombines TRBV20-1 with TRBJ1-5; 7 bases agree with TRBD1. Trimming took 0 bases from V and 5 from J; bases not matched to a gene: 4. Germline lookup yields CDR1 DFQATT and CDR2 SNEGSKA (reference sequence). The CDR3 length is 14 residues. CDR3 sequence (DNA): TGCAGTGCTAGAGATCCGACAGGGCATCAGCCCCAGCATTTT. This encodes CSARDPTGHQPQHF.

This clonotype was found many times. J is TRBJ2-7 and V is TRBV10-3, with TRBD1 matching over 8 bases. The CDR3 runs to 14 residues. J gave up 5 bases and V 4 bases, and 7 bases lay outside the gene matches. CDR1 ENHRY and CDR2 SYGVKD come from the germline V gene. Written as DNA, the CDR3 is TGTGCCATCAGTGGGGGACAGGTAATCGACGAGCAGTACTTC. Amino acid sequence: CAISGGQVIDEQYF.

The chain is built from TRBV6-6 and TRBJ2-7; 12 nucleotides align to TRBD2. The CDR3 is 18 residues long. Germline CDR1 reads MNHNY; CDR2 reads SVGAGI (reference sequence). J gave up 3 bases and V 6 bases, and 15 bases lay outside the gene matches. In nucleotides, the CDR3 is TGTGCCAGCAGCCCGAGGCTAGCGGGAGGGCCTGTAATCTACGAGCAGTACTTC. Its protein is CASSPRLAGGPVIYEQYF.

The sample holds a few counts of this clonotype. This sequence joins TRBV19 and TRBJ2-2; TRBD2 aligns across 8 bases. The CDR3 loop spans 16 amino acids. V lost 4 bases and J lost 5; bases outside the gene matches: 9. The V gene's germline CDR1 is LNHDA and CDR2 SQIVND (reference sequence). The DNA for the CDR3 is TGTGCCAGTAGTAATCCGACCAGCGGGAGAACCGGGGAGCTGTTTTTT. Translated, it gives CASSNPTSGRTGELFF.

The V and J genes are TRBV12-5 and TRBJ1-4; D is unclear. The CDR3 covers 14 residues. Trimming took 1 base from V and 8 from J, leaving 11 bases between them. Germline V CDR1 and CDR2: LGHNT, FRNRAP. The CDR3 loop is CASGLASAREKLFF. In DNA, the CDR3 is TGTGCTAGTGGTTTGGCCTCGGCGAGGGAAAAACTGTTTTTT.

The chain has TRBV12-3 or TRBV12-4 and TRBJ2-5; D remains ambiguous. The CDR3 runs 13 residues. Trimming pared 3 bases from V and 2 bases from J, leaving 7 bases between. In DNA, the CDR3 is TGTGCCAGCAGTTTTATGTCGCAAGAGACCCAGTACTTC. Its protein is CASSFMSQETQYF.

This clonotype was observed a few times. V usage is TRBV14 and J usage is TRBJ2-1, with a weak D call TRBD1 (5 bases). Germline CDR1 and CDR2: SGHDN and FVKESK. The V gene lost 1 base and the J gene lost 10 bases, with 17 bases spanning the gap. This CDR3 comprises 15 residues. CDR3 residues: CASSQGQGRPREQFF. CDR3 in DNA: TGTGCCAGCAGCCAAGGCCAGGGCCGTCCCAGGGAGCAGTTCTTC.

This clonotype was counted only a few times. The V call is TRBV6-2 or TRBV6-3, the J call TRBJ2-7; D gene uncertain. Germline V gene sequence: CDR1 MNHEY, CDR2 SVGEGT. The CDR3 contains 12 residues. V lost 4 bases to trimming and J lost 2 bases, with 6 bases between them. CDR3 in amino acids: CASSSTTYEQYF. As DNA, the CDR3 is TGTGCCAGCAGTTCGACCACCTACGAGCAGTACTTC.

The V and J genes are TRBV4-1 and TRBJ1-6; no clear D. The CDR3 is 16 amino acids. Trimming left V 0 bases short and J 6 bases short, with 12 bases between. CDR1 and CDR2 from the germline V gene are MGHRA and YSYEKL. The CDR3 protein is CASSQDPGVRNSPLHF. For the CDR3, the DNA is TGCGCCAGCAGCCAAGATCCCGGGGTTCGTAATTCACCCCTCCACTTT.

The sample holds a few counts of this clonotype. V gene TRBV5-1 combines with J gene TRBJ2-1; D gene uncertain. The CDR3 has 15 residues. CDR1 is SGHRS and CDR2 is YFSETQ in the germline V gene. The V and J ends lost 2 bases and 7 bases respectively, with 16 bases between them. The CDR3, as DNA: TGCGCCAGCAGCTTATTAGGCAAGGAGAGGAATGAGCAGTTCTTC. It yields the protein CASSLLGKERNEQFF. Looking up the rest from reference TRBV5-1 and TRBJ2-1 gives the full variable domain: KAGVTQTPRYLIKTRGQQVTLSCSPISGHRSVSWYQQTPGQGLQFLFEYFSETQRNKGNFPGRFSGRQFSNSRSEMNVSTLELGDSALYLCASSLLGKERNEQFFGPGTRLTVL.

This clonotype was detected a few times. The V call is TRBV29-1, the J call TRBJ2-1; weak D call: TRBD2 (6 bases). The germline gives CDR1 SQVTM, CDR2 ANQGSEA. CDR3 length: 14 amino acids. V was cut by 4 bases and J by 2 bases, with 12 bases left in between. CDR3 coding DNA: TGCAGCGTTGTAATTGCGGGGACCTACAATGAGCAGTTCTTC. Translated: CSVVIAGTYNEQFF.

The chain has TRBV7-8 and TRBJ2-7; 7 bases are shared with TRBD2. Losses at the gene ends were 8 bases for V and 4 bases for J; bases not matched to a gene: 8. This CDR3 comprises 13 residues. CDR1 and CDR2 (germline): SGHVS, FQNEAQ. The CDR3 nucleotides read TGTGCCAGCGGGACCCTGGGAGGGTACGAGCAGTACTTC. Its protein is CASGTLGGYEQYF.

This chain connects TRBV4-2 to TRBJ1-6, with TRBD1 matching 8 bases. The CDR3 consists of 16 residues. The junction had 8 bases not matched to a gene; V was cut back by 1 base and J by 9 bases. Per germline, CDR1 LGHNA and CDR2 YNFKEQ. For the CDR3, the DNA is TGTGCCAGCAGCCAAGTATGGACAGACAGGGGTTCACCCCTCCACTTT. Translation gives CASSQVWTDRGSPLHF.

This clonotype was observed a handful of times. The chain couples TRBV4-2 to TRBJ1-1; D might be TRBD1 (6 bases). Trimming shortened V by 0 bases and J by 11 bases, and 19 bases separated the two germline ends. The CDR3 is made up of 15 amino acids. Per the germline V gene, CDR1 is LGHNA and CDR2 is YNFKEQ. The CDR3 DNA follows: TGTGCCAGCAGCCAAGATCGCGGTTCCGCAGGGGAGGCTTTCTTT. Protein: CASSQDRGSAGEAFF.

The chain has TRBV13 and TRBJ2-4, with D perhaps TRBD2 (5 bases). Trimming took off 2 bases at V and 0 bases at J, with 14 bases between the two ends. This CDR3 has 17 residues. Germline-derived CDR1 and CDR2 are PRHDT and FYEKMQ (reference sequence). Here the CDR3 reads CASSLRGPHLAKNIQYF. The DNA of the CDR3 is TGTGCCAGCAGCTTACGAGGGCCACATCTAGCCAAAAACATTCAGTACTTC.

The gene calls are TRBV6-5 and TRBJ2-5; D is undetermined. Trimming stripped 2 bases from V and 6 bases from J, with 16 bases between. Germline CDR1 reads MNHEY; CDR2 reads SVGAGI. The CDR3 has 15 residues. DNA for the CDR3: TGTGCCAGCAGTTACGGTGACGGCAGTAGGAAGACCCAGTACTTC. It yields the protein CASSYGDGSRKTQYF.

In this sample, this clonotype turned up a few times. This CDR3 reads CSARGAYYGYTF. In DNA form, the CDR3 reads TGCAGTGCTAGAGGGGCATACTATGGCTACACCTTC. The chain has TRBV20-1 and TRBJ1-2; D not resolved. The CDR3 runs to 12 residues. CDR1 is DFQATT and CDR2 is SNEGSKA in the germline V gene (reference sequence). Trimming cost V 1 base and J 3 bases, with 6 bases left between them.

The V call is TRBV30, the J call TRBJ1-2; D is uncertain. Germline V lookup: CDR1 GTSNPN, CDR2 SVGIG (reference sequence). V was shortened by 0 bases and J by 5 bases, with 10 bases between the two germline ends. CDR3 length: 13 residues. The CDR3 reads CAWSVARRYGYTF. In DNA, the CDR3 is TGTGCCTGGAGTGTTGCCAGGAGATATGGCTACACCTTC.